This TCR beta chain stems from a study of cytomegalovirus exposure and HLA in healthy donors. Researchers ran the PCR with 60 Vbeta and 13 Jbeta primers. Profiled with immunoSEQ multiplex PCR; TCRdb holds only in-frame clones, not every one. The sample has about 150,000 clones, 74% seen once. CDR3 length: 18 amino acids. CDR1 is SGHTA, CDR2 FQGTGA, per germline. Losses at the gene ends were 7 bases for V and 7 bases for J; bases not matched to a gene: 19. The sample was PBMCs. V gene TRBV7-3 combines with J gene TRBJ1-4, with 9 bases identical to TRBD1. The source is a man aged 25 to 40 in good health and CMV-seronegative. In DNA, the CDR3 is TGTGCCAGCAACCAACCGGGACAGGGATTACTTTTTGGTGAAAAACTGTTTTTT. Its protein is CASNQPGQGLLFGEKLFF.